A single sample is the source of the 28 T cell receptor beta chains below, sequenced in a study of shared clonotypes between healthy human individuals. Here immunoSEQ multiplex PCR was the method, and the copy in TCRdb shows in-frame clones only, minus some. The sample yields over a million clones, roughly 80% seen once. Sequencing input: memory CD4+ T cells sorted from blood. Subset noted: CD45RA-negative fraction. These receptors were taken from a young man in good health.

The chain uses TRBV5-1 and TRBJ2-7, with TRBD1 identical over 9 bases. The CDR3 consists of 15 residues. The V gene end was trimmed by 5 bases and the J gene end by 0 bases; junction bases not matched to a gene: 6. CDR1 is SGHRS and CDR2 is YFSETQ in the germline V gene. CDR3 DNA: TGCGCCAGCAGTCGACAGGGGGAAGGCTCCTACGAGCAGTACTTC. This gives the protein CASSRQGEGSYEQYF.

The chain couples TRBV4-3 to TRBJ2-7; the match to TRBD2 covers 8 bases. The junction had 4 bases not matched to a gene; V was cut back by 1 base and J by 2 bases. This CDR3 region has 15 residues. Germline V CDR1 and CDR2: LGHNA, YSLEER. For the CDR3, the DNA is TGCGCCAGCAGCCAAGCCCCAGCGGGAGCCTACGAGCAGTACTTC. Its translation: CASSQAPAGAYEQYF.

The rearrangement joins TRBV19 to TRBJ1-3, with D unclear. The germline V gene has CDR1 LNHDA and CDR2 SQIVND (reference sequence). Trimming shortened V by 9 bases and J by 4 bases, and 16 bases separated the two germline ends. CDR3 length: 14 residues. The CDR3 DNA is TGTGCCAGCCCATCCGTCATGCCCGGAAACACCATATATTTT. It codes for CASPSVMPGNTIYF.

The chain links TRBV12-5 to TRBJ1-1; 11 bases are a match to TRBD1. This CDR3 is 15 amino acids long. Germline CDR1 reads LGHNT; CDR2 reads FRNRAP. Trimming at V came to 6 bases and at J to 1 base, leaving 4 bases not matched to a gene. The CDR3: CASGLGTGGNTEAFF. The DNA for the CDR3 is TGTGCTAGTGGCCTTGGGACAGGGGGGAACACTGAAGCTTTCTTT.

This rearrangement joins TRBV28 to TRBJ1-2, with D possibly TRBD1 on 5 matching bases. The V end was cut by 9 bases, the J end by 4 bases, with 24 bases between. The CDR3 is made up of 16 amino acids. The V gene's germline CDR1 is MDHEN and CDR2 SYDVKM. CDR3 DNA sequence: TGTGCCAGTTATCTAGACGCTGCAGGGAGTAGCTATGGCTACACCTTC. This encodes CASYLDAAGSSYGYTF.

V is TRBV4-1 and J is TRBJ1-4, with a weak D call TRBD1 (5 bases). Trimming cost V 4 bases and J 7 bases, with 13 bases left between them. The CDR3 length is 14 residues. Germline loops: CDR1 MGHRA, CDR2 YSYEKL. For the CDR3, the DNA is TGCGCCAGCAGCCTACAGGTCGCTCCTGAAAAACTGTTTTTT. Its translation: CASSLQVAPEKLFF.

V gene TRBV4-1 combines with J gene TRBJ1-6, with D hard to call. CDR1 is MGHRA and CDR2 is YSYEKL in the germline V gene. The CDR3 covers 15 residues. Trimming pared 6 bases from V and 5 bases from J, leaving 14 bases between. In nucleotides, the CDR3 is TGCGCCAGCAGAAATGTGGGTGGGGATAATTCACCCCTCCACTTT. Translated, it gives CASRNVGGDNSPLHF.

CDR3 sequence reads: CASTSDQYYGYTF. The CDR3 DNA sequence: TGTGCCTCAACCTCTGACCAATACTATGGCTACACCTTC. This sequence joins TRBV30 and TRBJ1-2; D is unclear. The germline gives CDR1 GTSNPN, CDR2 SVGIG (reference sequence). The CDR3 length is 13 residues. V lost 7 bases, J lost 3 bases, and 15 bases lay in between.

The genes are TRBV9 and TRBJ2-1; TRBD1 aligns across 9 bases. This CDR3 is built from 15 residues. V was clipped by 6 bases and J by 4 bases; unmatched bases: 8. CDR1 and CDR2 (germline): SGDLS, YYNGEE. CDR3 residues: CASTGGTGIYNEQFF. CDR3 DNA: TGTGCCAGCACCGGGGGGACAGGGATTTACAATGAGCAGTTCTTC.

The rearrangement uses TRBV7-2 and TRBJ1-2; D not certain. Trimming pared 4 bases from V and 6 bases from J, leaving 6 bases between. The germline V gene encodes CDR1 SGHTA and CDR2 FQGNSA. The CDR3 runs 11 residues. The CDR3 DNA reads as TGTGCCAGCAGCTCCCACGATGGCTACACCTTC. Translation: CASSSHDGYTF.

This clone was observed at least ten times. The V gene is TRBV30, the J gene TRBJ1-1, with D unclear. The V gene lost 2 bases and the J gene lost 1 base, with 8 bases spanning the gap. Germline CDR1 reads GTSNPN; CDR2 reads SVGIG (reference sequence). This CDR3 contains 13 residues. Written as DNA, the CDR3 is TGTGCCTGGAGTCTACTAAAGAACACTGAAGCTTTCTTT. It specifies CAWSLLKNTEAFF.

The chain is built from TRBV4-1 and TRBJ1-6; no firm D call. CDR1 and CDR2 (germline): MGHRA, YSYEKL. The length of the CDR3 is 15 residues. V lost 1 base to trimming and J lost 9 bases, with 13 bases between them. The chain's CDR3 is CASSQGGGLTSPLHF. The CDR3 DNA reads TGCGCCAGCAGCCAAGGGGGTGGGTTGACTTCACCCCTCCACTTT.

The J gene is TRBJ2-5, the V gene TRBV30; D might be TRBD2 (7 bases). CDR1 is GTSNPN and CDR2 is SVGIG in the germline V gene (reference sequence). Trimming stripped 0 bases from V and 4 bases from J, with 12 bases between. This CDR3 region has 14 residues. CDR3 region: CAWSVGGARETQYF. In nucleotides, the CDR3 is TGTGCCTGGAGTGTTGGGGGGGCCAGAGAGACCCAGTACTTC.

This clone was counted ten times or more. Other DNA sequences from this sample encode an identical CDR3 as well. The chain recombines TRBV30 with TRBJ2-5, with D possibly matching TRBD2 (6 bases). Germline V gives CDR1 GTSNPN, CDR2 SVGIG (reference sequence). The ends were cut back, 3 bases at V and 5 bases at J, with 10 bases in the middle. The CDR3 contains 12 residues. This chain's CDR3 is CAWRAGRETQYF. CDR3 DNA sequence: TGTGCCTGGAGGGCAGGGAGGGAGACCCAGTACTTC.

In its sample, this clone was seen a few times. The CDR3 is CASSWSDTEAFF. DNA for the CDR3: TGTGCCAGCAGCTGGAGCGACACTGAAGCTTTCTTT. This chain links TRBV7-9 with TRBJ1-1; D is uncertain. The CDR3 contains 12 residues. The ends were cut back, 4 bases at V and 3 bases at J, with 6 bases in the middle. Germline CDR1 reads SEHNR; CDR2 reads FQNEAQ (reference sequence).

The gene calls are TRBV9 and TRBJ2-7; 8 positions agree with TRBD1. There are 15 residues in the CDR3. Germline V gene lookup returns CDR1 SGDLS and CDR2 YYNGEE. After removal of 1 base from V and 3 bases from J, the junction contained 6 bases not matched to a gene. The CDR3 reads CASSVSRDRCYEQYF. CDR3 nucleotides: TGTGCCAGCAGCGTAAGTCGGGACAGGTGCTACGAGCAGTACTTC.

This chain joins TRBV4-3 and TRBJ2-6; D may match TRBD1 or TRBD2 (5 bases each). V lost 0 bases to trimming and J lost 2 bases, with 8 bases between them. This CDR3 spans 16 amino acids. Germline CDR1 reads LGHNA; CDR2 reads YSLEER. The CDR3 nucleotides read TGCGCCAGCAGCCAAGAGTTGGGGGCTGGGGCCAACGTCCTGACTTTC. Translated, it gives CASSQELGAGANVLTF.

Regarding this clone: The sample holds other DNA sequences that translate to the same CDR3. CDR3 DNA sequence: TGCGCCAGCAGCTTGCTCAGGGGCTCCTACGAGCAGTACTTC. Translation: CASSLLRGSYEQYF. The chain couples TRBV5-1 to TRBJ2-7; D is possibly TRBD1 (6 bases). The V end was cut by 1 base, the J end by 0 bases, with 8 bases between. Germline CDR1 is SGHRS and CDR2 is YFSETQ. This CDR3 contains 14 residues. Based on the CDR3 plus reference TRBV5-1 and TRBJ2-7, the full variable domain is KAGVTQTPRYLIKTRGQQVTLSCSPISGHRSVSWYQQTPGQGLQFLFEYFSETQRNKGNFPGRFSGRQFSNSRSEMNVSTLELGDSALYLCASSLLRGSYEQYFGPGTRLTVT.

The chain has TRBV7-2 and TRBJ2-3; maybe TRBD1 (5 bases). This CDR3 region has 15 residues. The V gene lost 1 base and the J gene lost 1 base, with 9 bases spanning the gap. Germline CDR1 reads SGHTA; CDR2 reads FQGNSA. In nucleotides, the CDR3 is TGTGCCAGCAGCTTAGACGCGACAGGCACAGATACGCAGTATTTT. It codes for CASSLDATGTDTQYF.

This clone was counted a few times. The chain employs TRBV7-2 and TRBJ2-1; 7 bases fit TRBD2. The CDR3 contains 15 residues. With V trimmed by 6 bases and J by 0 bases, 5 bases remained unmatched. Looked up from germline, CDR1 is SGHTA and CDR2 is FQGNSA. CDR3 sequence: CASRSGEGSYNEQFF. The CDR3 DNA follows: TGTGCCAGCAGGAGCGGGGAAGGCTCCTACAATGAGCAGTTCTTC.

This clone was recorded a few times. The chain employs TRBV6-5 and TRBJ1-1, with 8 bases fitting TRBD1. Germline V gene data show CDR1 as MNHEY and CDR2 as SVGAGI. This CDR3 spans 14 amino acids. V shed 8 bases, J shed 5 bases, and the junction held 10 bases outside the gene matches. CDR3 in DNA: TGTGCCAGCCGGGACAGGCCACCGGGTACTGAAGCTTTCTTT. This translates into CASRDRPPGTEAFF.

This chain uses TRBV6-5 with TRBJ2-2; TRBD2 aligns across 10 bases. The J segment lost 4 bases and the V segment lost 4 bases, leaving 3 bases of the junction unmatched. Germline values: CDR1 MNHEY, CDR2 SVGAGI. CDR3 length equals 15 residues. Written as DNA, the CDR3 is TGTGCCAGCAGTTCCCTAGCGGGAGTCACCGGGGAGCTGTTTTTT. Its translation: CASSSLAGVTGELFF.

CDR3 loop: CASSLSSWGSVSEQYF. As DNA, the CDR3 is TGCGCCAGCAGCCTTTCTTCGTGGGGGTCCGTGAGTGAGCAGTACTTC. The rearrangement joins TRBV5-1 to TRBJ2-7; perhaps D is TRBD1 or TRBD2 (5 bases each). The CDR3 has 16 residues. Germline loops: CDR1 SGHRS, CDR2 YFSETQ. Trimming cost V 4 bases and J 7 bases, with 24 bases left between them.

The chain joins TRBV27 to TRBJ1-2, with D tentatively TRBD1 (5 bases). The V gene lost 6 bases and the J gene lost 8 bases, with 16 bases spanning the gap. Looked up from germline, CDR1 is MNHEY and CDR2 is SMNVEV (reference sequence). CDR3 size: 13 residues. CDR3: CASRPQGLEGYTF. The CDR3 nucleotides read TGTGCCAGCAGACCCCAGGGATTAGAGGGCTACACCTTC.

The chain is built from TRBV4-1 and TRBJ2-3; D gene unclear. This CDR3 has 14 amino acids. The germline V gene has CDR1 MGHRA and CDR2 YSYEKL. Between the trimmed V and J ends, which lost 5 bases and 0 bases, there was a span of 9 bases. The CDR3 DNA sequence: TGCGCCAGCAGCTTAGGGTTTAGCACAGATACGCAGTATTTT. Its protein is CASSLGFSTDTQYF.

The chain links TRBV5-4 to TRBJ2-6; 8 bases line up with TRBD2. Germline assignment: CDR1 SGHNT and CDR2 YYREEE (reference sequence). CDR3 length: 18 residues. V lost 5 bases and J lost 1; bases outside the gene matches: 11. CDR3 nucleotide sequence: TGTGCCAGCAGGCGCCAAGCGGGAGCGAAATCTGGGGCCAACGTCCTGACTTTC. It specifies CASRRQAGAKSGANVLTF.

The chain employs TRBV5-1 and TRBJ2-1, with 15 bases fitting TRBD2. Trimming cost V 8 bases and J 8 bases; bases outside gene matches: 11. Germline CDR1 reads SGHRS; CDR2 reads YFSETQ. CDR3 length equals 16 residues. The CDR3 here is CASGTSGGTILDEQFF. DNA for the CDR3: TGCGCCAGTGGGACTAGCGGGGGGACTATCCTCGATGAGCAGTTCTTC.

The chain links TRBV5-1 to TRBJ2-3; D is possibly TRBD1 (6 bases). CDR3 size: 14 residues. The V and J ends lost 3 bases and 6 bases respectively, with 14 bases between them. Germline-derived CDR1 and CDR2 are SGHRS and YFSETQ. DNA of the CDR3: TGCGCCAGCAGCTACCGGGACACACGGGATACGCAGTATTTT. This codes for CASSYRDTRDTQYF.